The 5 T cell receptor beta chains below come from one sample, sequenced in a study of blood T cell repertoires in COVID-19. Sequenced by immunoSEQ multiplex PCR; TCRdb stores in-frame clones only, minus some. The sample lists 250,000 to 350,000 clones, approximately 90% seen once, with approximately 13% in the top ten. The sequenced sample consisted of peripheral blood. The receptor source for this set is a woman in her fifties or sixties with acute or convalescent COVID-19.

V is TRBV2 and J is TRBJ1-4; D may be TRBD1 (6 bases). Germline V lookup: CDR1 SNHLY, CDR2 FYNNEI. This CDR3 spans 15 amino acids. The ends were cut back, 7 bases at V and 0 bases at J, with 12 bases in the middle. The CDR3 reads CASTLGQSTNEKLFF. The CDR3 DNA sequence: TGTGCCAGCACCTTAGGACAGTCAACTAATGAAAAACTGTTTTTT.

This chain links TRBV7-3 with TRBJ1-1, with 10 bases identical to TRBD1. Trimming took 5 bases from V and 7 from J; bases not matched to a gene: 7. CDR1 and CDR2 from the germline V gene are SGHTA and FQGTGA. The CDR3 runs 14 residues. This CDR3 reads CASSPGTGAIEAFF. CDR3 bases: TGTGCCAGCAGCCCAGGGACAGGGGCGATTGAAGCTTTCTTT.

This clone is a singleton in its sample. The chain links TRBV6-4 to TRBJ2-7; D ambiguous. This CDR3 spans 13 amino acids. V lost 11 bases and J lost 1, with 15 bases in between. Germline V gene data show CDR1 as MRHNA and CDR2 as SNTAGT. The CDR3 here is CAPIGLRSYEQYF. The CDR3 DNA sequence: TGTGCCCCTATCGGTTTGCGATCCTACGAGCAGTACTTC.

The chain is built from TRBV27 and TRBJ2-1; 10 bases line up with TRBD2. CDR3 length: 15 amino acids. V dropped 5 bases and J dropped 10; count of bases not matched to a gene: 11. Germline CDR1 MNHEY, CDR2 SMNVEV (reference sequence). The CDR3 nucleotides are TGTGCCAGCAGTGGGTGGTTAGCGGGAGGACGGGAGCAGTTCTTC. It yields the protein CASSGWLAGGREQFF.

The V gene is TRBV10-3, the J gene TRBJ1-2; no clear D gene. The CDR3 totals 13 residues. The V and J ends lost 6 bases and 6 bases respectively, with 14 bases between them. CDR1 and CDR2 from the germline V gene are ENHRY and SYGVKD. The CDR3 sequence: CAISPPGFDGYTF. The CDR3 DNA reads as TGTGCCATCAGCCCTCCGGGGTTCGATGGCTACACCTTC.